Below, 12 T cell receptor beta chains from the same sample are listed, as sequenced in a study of sequential checkpoint blockade in melanoma. Method: immunoSEQ multiplex PCR; TCRdb's copy keeps in-frame clones and lacks some. The sample holds about 10,000 clones, roughly 20% seen once. The treatment: randomized to nivolumab then ipilimumab (arm A) or the reverse (arm B). Sequenced here: tumor tissue (inferred from file names), sampled from a patient given nivolumab and ipilimumab in sequence. These receptors all come from a human donor with melanoma.

The J gene is TRBJ1-4, the V gene TRBV19; 7 bases agree with TRBD1. Germline V gives CDR1 LNHDA, CDR2 SQIVND (reference sequence). V lost 9 bases and J lost 6; bases outside the gene matches: 13. The CDR3 runs to 15 residues. CDR3: CASAQGGARYEKLFF. The DNA of the CDR3 is TGTGCCAGCGCCCAGGGGGGAGCTCGGTATGAAAAACTGTTTTTT.

This clone has more than one count but fewer than ten. The chain has TRBV10-2 and TRBJ2-2; tentatively, D is TRBD2 (5 bases). The germline V and J ends were trimmed by 4 bases and 6 bases, with 12 bases remaining between them. The CDR3 runs 14 residues. Germline CDR1 is WSHSY and CDR2 is SAAADI. CDR3: CASSGYEGSGELFF. DNA for the CDR3: TGCGCCAGCAGTGGGTACGAGGGCTCCGGGGAGCTGTTTTTT.

This clone occurred a few times. The chain recombines TRBV6-8 with TRBJ2-1, with TRBD2 matching over 10 bases. The CDR3 contains 16 residues. The V gene's germline CDR1 is MNHGY and CDR2 SAAAGT. Unmatched junction bases numbered 17, after V lost 10 bases and J lost 8 bases. In nucleotides, the CDR3 is TGTGCCATCAGCCTAGCGGGGGAATCCCTTTTGGATGAGCAGTTCTTC. Amino acid sequence: CAISLAGESLLDEQFF.

By sample share, this clone is medium-sized. This chain links TRBV11-3 with TRBJ1-5, with TRBD1 matching 7 bases. The junction had 15 bases not matched to a gene; V was cut back by 5 bases and J by 5 bases. CDR1 is SGHNT and CDR2 is YENEEA in the germline V gene. The CDR3 has 17 amino acids. In DNA form, the CDR3 reads TGTGCCAGCAGCCCCTACCCCGGACAGGCTGTTCATCAGCCCCAGCATTTT. Its protein product is CASSPYPGQAVHQPQHF.

The chain is built from TRBV7-6 and TRBJ2-2; the D gene is possibly TRBD2 (6 bases). CDR1 and CDR2 (germline): SGHVS, FNYEAQ. The V end lost 5 bases, the J end lost 4 bases, and 17 bases lay between the germline ends. This CDR3 region has 16 residues. The CDR3 is CASSQEDTGVTGELFF. CDR3 DNA: TGTGCCAGCAGCCAGGAGGACACGGGGGTCACCGGGGAGCTGTTTTTT.

This clone was observed a handful of times. V usage is TRBV9 and J usage is TRBJ2-7; 13 bases are shared with TRBD2. The CDR3 is 17 residues long. Unmatched junction bases numbered 7, after V lost 4 bases and J lost 0 bases. The germline V gene encodes CDR1 SGDLS and CDR2 YYNGEE. The CDR3 DNA sequence: TGTGCCAGCAGCCCGGGACTAGCGGGGAAGAGCTCCTACGAGCAGTACTTC. Amino acid sequence: CASSPGLAGKSSYEQYF.

The rearrangement joins TRBV6-8 to TRBJ1-2; D is unclear. V was pared by 4 bases and J by 2 bases, with 8 bases between. Germline-derived CDR1 and CDR2 are MNHGY and SAAAGT. The CDR3 runs 13 residues. This CDR3 is CASSLGENYGYTF. The CDR3 DNA reads TGTGCCAGCAGTTTGGGCGAGAACTATGGCTACACCTTC.

The J gene is TRBJ2-7, the V gene TRBV18; 7 positions agree with TRBD1. V dropped 1 base and J dropped 2; count of bases not matched to a gene: 5. The CDR3 extends over 15 amino acids. CDR1 is KGHSH and CDR2 is LQKENI in the germline V gene. The CDR3 loop is CASSPRAGGAYEQYF. In nucleotides, the CDR3 is TGTGCCAGCTCACCACGGGCAGGGGGAGCCTACGAGCAGTACTTC.

The rearrangement links TRBV25-1 to TRBJ2-7; TRBD1 agrees at 8 bases. V was pared by 4 bases and J by 8 bases, with 10 bases of the junction left unmatched. Germline loops: CDR1 MGHDK, CDR2 SYGVNS. The CDR3 loop spans 14 amino acids. As DNA, the CDR3 is TGTGCCAGCAGTGTTGGACAGGGAAATGGCAAGCAGTACTTC. This gives the protein CASSVGQGNGKQYF.

The rearrangement uses TRBV25-1 and TRBJ2-1, with D unclear. Germline V gene data show CDR1 as MGHDK and CDR2 as SYGVNS. Trimming removed 5 bases from V and 6 bases from J, with 17 bases in between. This CDR3 has 15 amino acids. CDR3 coding DNA: TGTGCCAGCAGTTACACCGACCCCTTAGTCAATGAGCAGTTCTTC. This gives the protein CASSYTDPLVNEQFF.

In its sample, this clone was seen a few times. The CDR3 DNA reads as TGTGCCATCAGTGAGTCGACCCCTCTGTTGGAGGCGCCCTATGGCTACACCTTC. It encodes CAISESTPLLEAPYGYTF. The chain recombines TRBV10-3 with TRBJ1-2, with no clear D. Trimming left V 0 bases short and J 4 bases short, with 21 bases between. CDR1 and CDR2 from the germline V gene are ENHRY and SYGVKD. The CDR3 has 18 amino acids.

This clone has at least ten counts. The J gene is TRBJ1-2, the V gene TRBV11-3, with D uncertain. V lost 1 base, J lost 3 bases, and 12 bases lay in between. CDR1 is SGHNT, CDR2 YENEEA, per germline. The CDR3 totals 15 residues. The CDR3 nucleotides read TGTGCCAGCAGCTTAGGGACGGCTCCCTACTATGGCTACACCTTC. Protein product: CASSLGTAPYYGYTF. The full variable domain, its missing parts supplied by reference TRBV11-3 and TRBJ1-2, is EAGVVQSPRYKIIEKKQPVAFWCNPISGHNTLYWYLQNLGQGPELLIRYENEEAVDDSQLPKDRFSAERLKGVDSTLKIQPAELGDSAVYLCASSLGTAPYYGYTFGSGTRLTVV.